This T cell receptor (beta chain) was retrieved from a study of CD8 T cells in Susac syndrome. With random hexamers, reverse transcription was performed on 0.5 to 1 ug of RNA. TCRdb called the immunoSEQ multiplex PCR reads again in MiXCR, with one record for every CDR3 protein. Found here are 150,000 to 200,000 distinct CDR3 sequences, approximately 94% of them singletons; the top ten hold over 0.08%. V was shortened by 5 bases and J by 9 bases, with 17 bases between the two germline ends. Germline V gene lookup returns CDR1 MNHEY and CDR2 SMNVEV (reference sequence). There are 14 residues in the CDR3.

The TCR originated in a human donor with multiple sclerosis. The sequenced sample was CD4+ T cells from PBMCs. The chain is built from TRBV27 and TRBJ2-1; D tentatively fits TRBD1 or TRBD2 (5 bases each). The CDR3 region is CASSAGTPLGEQFF. CDR3 nucleotide sequence: TGTGCCAGCAGTGCCGGGACCCCCCTTGGTGAGCAGTTCTTC.